Each of the 2 T cell receptor beta chains below was sequenced from the same sample in a study of cytomegalovirus exposure and HLA in healthy donors. With 60 Vbeta and 13 Jbeta primers, the PCR was carried out. Clones were read by immunoSEQ multiplex PCR, and TCRdb kept only the in-frame ones, dropping some. The sample lists approximately 110,000 clones; 65% to 80% were seen once. The specimen was PBMCs. These receptor sequences come from a female donor in good health and CMV-seropositive.

This clone has a handful of counts. The J gene is TRBJ1-2, the V gene TRBV7-2, with D unresolved. In germline, CDR1 is SGHTA, CDR2 FQGNSA. V was pared by 1 base and J by 2 bases, with 8 bases between. This CDR3 is built from 14 residues. The CDR3 DNA sequence: TGTGCCAGCAGCTTAGGAGGTCAGAACTATGGCTACACCTTC. Protein sequence: CASSLGGQNYGYTF.

The V call is TRBV5-1, the J call TRBJ1-6; TRBD1 aligns across 8 bases. This CDR3 region has 18 residues. Trimming cost V 4 bases and J 8 bases; bases outside gene matches: 17. The germline gives CDR1 SGHRS, CDR2 YFSETQ. The chain's CDR3 is CASSREGSPTGDDSPLHF. The CDR3, as DNA: TGCGCCAGCAGCCGCGAAGGATCCCCGACAGGGGATGATTCACCCCTCCACTTT.